These 26 T cell receptor beta chains originate from one sample sequenced in a study of T-cell memory formation after mild COVID-19. TCRdb fed the 5' RACE reads into MiXCR, producing one record per CDR3 protein. The data contain around 470,000 distinct CDR3 sequences, around 20% of them seen just once; the ten biggest clones take up 7.5% to 9.5%. Material: PBMCs or a T cell subset sorted from them (not recorded which). The receptors here all came from an adult woman who had mild COVID-19 (a few samples of this study predate the infection). Cell type and time point are not known.

The chain joins TRBV7-2 to TRBJ2-3, with a weak D call TRBD2 (5 bases). V was shortened by 2 bases and J by 2 bases, with 17 bases between the two germline ends. CDR1 is SGHTA and CDR2 is FQGNSA in the germline V gene. The CDR3 loop spans 17 amino acids. In DNA, the CDR3 is TGTGCCAGCAGCTTAAAGTGGGCAGGAGGTTTCACAGATACGCAGTATTTT. This encodes CASSLKWAGGFTDTQYF.

V usage is TRBV7-9 and J usage is TRBJ2-5; tentative D call: TRBD2 (5 bases). Germline CDR1 reads SEHNR; CDR2 reads FQNEAQ (reference sequence). Trimming took 4 bases from V and 6 from J, leaving 18 bases between them. This CDR3 region has 15 residues. The CDR3 DNA reads TGTGCCAGCAGCTCCCGGGCCGGCCCGGGGAAGACCCAGTACTTC. It yields the protein CASSSRAGPGKTQYF.

The CDR3 here is CSAEKQNTEAFF. The CDR3 DNA sequence: TGCAGCGCTGAGAAACAGAACACTGAAGCTTTCTTT. V gene TRBV29-1 combines with J gene TRBJ1-1, with D unclear. The CDR3 has 12 residues. The germline V gene has CDR1 SQVTM and CDR2 ANQGSEA. Trimming stripped 7 bases from V and 1 base from J, with 10 bases between.

The rearrangement uses TRBV6-5 and TRBJ1-2, with D possibly TRBD1 on 6 matching bases. Germline V gene sequence: CDR1 MNHEY, CDR2 SVGAGI. The CDR3 is made up of 15 amino acids. Trimming left V 5 bases short and J 7 bases short, with 20 bases between. The CDR3 DNA follows: TGTGCCAGCAGTCCGAGGACAGACTCCCGAGGTGGCTACACCTTC. Translated: CASSPRTDSRGGYTF.

Only a few counts were recorded for this clonotype. The chain couples TRBV12-5 to TRBJ2-1, with 9 bases identical to TRBD2. The CDR3 contains 15 residues. Germline V gene lookup returns CDR1 LGHNT and CDR2 FRNRAP. V gave up 4 bases and J gave up 9 bases; unmatched junction bases: 10. CDR3 sequence: CASGSNLAGIGEQFF. CDR3 DNA: TGTGCTAGTGGTTCAAATCTAGCGGGAATCGGTGAGCAGTTCTTC. The full variable domain, with the rest looked up from reference TRBV12-5 and TRBJ2-1, is DARVTQTPRHKVTEMGQEVTMRCQPILGHNTVFWYRQTMMQGLELLAYFRNRAPLDDSGMPKDRFSAEMPDATLATLKIQPSEPRDSAVYFCASGSNLAGIGEQFFGPGTRLTVL.

This clonotype has more than one count but fewer than ten. V and J are TRBV7-9 and TRBJ1-4, with D tentatively TRBD1 (6 bases). Trimming pared 5 bases from V and 5 bases from J, leaving 18 bases between. The germline gives CDR1 SEHNR, CDR2 FQNEAQ (reference sequence). The CDR3 consists of 16 residues. The CDR3 nucleotides are TGTGCCAGCAGCCCCGTGCCGACAGGCCCCAATGAAAAACTGTTTTTT. This translates into CASSPVPTGPNEKLFF.

This clonotype was detected a few times. The chain couples TRBV28 to TRBJ2-1; 8 bases agree with TRBD2. Germline CDR1 reads MDHEN; CDR2 reads SYDVKM. The CDR3 loop spans 16 amino acids. With V trimmed by 3 bases and J by 2 bases, 6 bases remained unmatched. DNA for the CDR3: TGTGCCAGCAGTTTGCCGGGACTAGGCGCCTACAATGAGCAGTTCTTC. It translates to CASSLPGLGAYNEQFF.

Ten or more counts support this clonotype. The chain is built from TRBV18 and TRBJ2-1; D call uncertain. CDR3 length equals 13 residues. V was trimmed by 5 bases and J by 9 bases, leaving 14 bases between them. The germline V gene encodes CDR1 KGHSH and CDR2 LQKENI. Here the CDR3 DNA reads TGTGCCAGCTCAATCCGACCGGCGAGTGAGCAGTTCTTC. This codes for CASSIRPASEQFF.

The sample holds many counts of this clonotype. V usage is TRBV19 and J usage is TRBJ2-4; the D is unclear. The V end was cut by 10 bases, the J end by 5 bases, with 21 bases between. There are 15 residues in the CDR3. CDR1 is LNHDA, CDR2 SQIVND, per germline (reference sequence). The CDR3 region is CATTQPSGSENIQYF. As DNA, the CDR3 is TGTGCCACCACCCAGCCATCGGGTTCCGAAAACATTCAGTACTTC.

This clonotype was recorded a few times. This chain uses TRBV18 with TRBJ1-2; 7 positions agree with TRBD1. With V trimmed by 6 bases and J by 0 bases, 7 bases remained unmatched. This CDR3 has 15 amino acids. Germline V lookup: CDR1 KGHSH, CDR2 LQKENI. The CDR3 reads CASSQGGTANYGYTF. CDR3 DNA sequence: TGTGCCAGCTCTCAAGGAGGGACAGCTAACTATGGCTACACCTTC.

This clonotype has just a few counts. The V gene is TRBV5-1, the J gene TRBJ2-5; 14 bases match TRBD2. This CDR3 region has 17 residues. From germline, CDR1 is SGHRS and CDR2 YFSETQ. After removal of 2 bases from V and 1 base from J, the junction contained 4 bases not matched to a gene. The chain's CDR3 is CASSFSGTSGGQETQYF. In DNA form, the CDR3 reads TGCGCCAGCAGCTTCTCCGGGACTAGCGGGGGCCAAGAGACCCAGTACTTC.

The gene calls are TRBV18 and TRBJ2-1; TRBD2 agrees at 7 bases. This CDR3 is 17 amino acids long. The germline gives CDR1 KGHSH, CDR2 LQKENI. V dropped 3 bases and J dropped 0; count of bases not matched to a gene: 8. This chain's CDR3 is CASSPKLATSSYNEQFF. Here the CDR3 DNA reads TGTGCCAGCTCACCCAAACTAGCGACGAGCTCCTACAATGAGCAGTTCTTC.

This clonotype has more than one count but fewer than ten. V and J are TRBV6-2 or TRBV6-3 and TRBJ2-1; no clear D gene. V was shortened by 5 bases and J by 5 bases, with 13 bases between the two germline ends. The germline V gene has CDR1 MNHEY and CDR2 SVGEGT. This CDR3 is 14 amino acids long. The CDR3 nucleotides are TGTGCCAGCAGTCGATGGGAACCTAACAATGAGCAGTTCTTC. This encodes CASSRWEPNNEQFF.

This clonotype occurred a few times. The chain combines TRBV5-1 with TRBJ1-1; the match to TRBD1 covers 11 bases. Germline values: CDR1 SGHRS, CDR2 YFSETQ. The CDR3 is 15 residues long. V shed 3 bases and J 4 bases; nucleotides not matched to a gene: 5. CDR3 residues: CASSWTGGDGTEAFF. In nucleotides, the CDR3 is TGCGCCAGCAGCTGGACAGGGGGCGACGGCACTGAAGCTTTCTTT.

This chain connects TRBV6-2 or TRBV6-3 to TRBJ2-7; 9 nucleotides align to TRBD2. Germline V gene data show CDR1 as MNHEY and CDR2 as SVGEGT. The CDR3 runs 18 residues. V trimming: 6 bases; J trimming: 0 bases; junction bases outside the gene matches: 15. In DNA form, the CDR3 reads TGTGCCAGCAGCCAGGCGGGGCTAGCGGGATCGATCTCCTACGAGCAGTACTTC. This sequence encodes CASSQAGLAGSISYEQYF.

The V and J genes are TRBV12-3 or TRBV12-4 and TRBJ2-1; the match to TRBD2 covers 12 bases. The V segment lost 3 bases and the J segment 9 bases; nucleotides outside the gene matches: 6. This CDR3 region has 15 residues. The DNA for the CDR3 is TGTGCCAGCAGTTTGCGACTAGCGGGAGAGTTTGAGCAGTTCTTC. Translating it yields CASSLRLAGEFEQFF.

This clonotype was picked up a small number of times. This sequence joins TRBV10-3 and TRBJ2-7, with D possibly being TRBD2 (6 bases). The CDR3 loop spans 14 amino acids. V was clipped by 4 bases and J by 4 bases, with 14 bases between them. Germline V CDR1 and CDR2: ENHRY, SYGVKD. The CDR3 DNA follows: TGTGCCATCAGTGGCCCCGGGAGAGGGTACGAGCAGTACTTC. As protein: CAISGPGRGYEQYF.

This clonotype has only a few counts. The chain uses TRBV7-6 and TRBJ2-2, with D perhaps TRBD2 (6 bases). Trimming took off 2 bases at V and 0 bases at J, with 7 bases between the two ends. The CDR3 extends over 15 amino acids. Germline V gives CDR1 SGHVS, CDR2 FNYEAQ. As DNA, the CDR3 is TGTGCCAGCAGCTTAATAGCGGCGAACACCGGGGAGCTGTTTTTT. It is translated as CASSLIAANTGELFF.

This clonotype was picked up a small number of times. The chain recombines TRBV12-3 or TRBV12-4 with TRBJ2-2, with D tentatively TRBD2 (6 bases). CDR3 length equals 15 residues. V shed 3 bases and J shed 1 base, with 9 bases lying between them. Here the CDR3 reads CASSFGRENTGELFF. The CDR3 DNA reads TGTGCCAGCAGTTTCGGGCGGGAGAACACCGGGGAGCTGTTTTTT.

V usage is TRBV3-1 and J usage is TRBJ2-7; D is perhaps TRBD2 (6 bases). Trimming pared 1 base from V and 4 bases from J, leaving 11 bases between. The CDR3 spans 14 residues. CDR1 is LGHDT, CDR2 YNNKEL, per germline (reference sequence). For the CDR3, the DNA is TGTGCCAGCAGCCAAGGACTAGTAAAGTACGAGCAGTACTTC. It codes for CASSQGLVKYEQYF.

This clonotype occurred a few times. The V gene is TRBV5-4, the J gene TRBJ2-5; 9 positions agree with TRBD2. Trimming removed 0 bases from V and 2 bases from J; junction bases left unmatched: 5. There are 16 residues in the CDR3. Germline CDR1 SGHNT, CDR2 YYREEE (reference sequence). The CDR3 DNA reads as TGTGCCAGCAGCTTGGGGCTGACTAGCGGTCAAGAGACCCAGTACTTC. This sequence encodes CASSLGLTSGQETQYF.

The rearrangement links TRBV7-8 to TRBJ1-1; TRBD1 matches 8 bases. V lost 8 bases and J lost 2; bases outside the gene matches: 10. The CDR3 contains 15 residues. Germline CDR1 reads SGHVS; CDR2 reads FQNEAQ. CDR3 residues: CASRVFSGGNTEAFF. CDR3 in DNA: TGTGCCAGCCGCGTTTTCTCAGGGGGCAACACTGAAGCTTTCTTT.

The V gene is TRBV7-9, the J gene TRBJ1-5; D gene uncertain. Germline V gene sequence: CDR1 SEHNR, CDR2 FQNEAQ (reference sequence). The CDR3 totals 13 residues. Trimming stripped 5 bases from V and 10 bases from J, with 15 bases between. The CDR3 DNA follows: TGTGCCAGCAGCCAGGCGACGCTGGGTCCCCAGCATTTT. Its translation is CASSQATLGPQHF.

The chain is built from TRBV20-1 and TRBJ1-1, with 10 bases fitting TRBD1. Germline V gene lookup returns CDR1 DFQATT and CDR2 SNEGSKA (reference sequence). V lost 5 bases and J lost 5; bases outside the gene matches: 11. The length of the CDR3 is 15 residues. The CDR3 protein is CSAGPTGTGETEAFF. As DNA, the CDR3 is TGCAGTGCTGGACCAACCGGGACAGGGGAGACTGAAGCTTTCTTT.

The chain is built from TRBV20-1 and TRBJ2-3; weak D call: TRBD2 (6 bases). Trimming took off 0 bases at V and 2 bases at J, with 15 bases between the two ends. Germline V CDR1 and CDR2: DFQATT, SNEGSKA (reference sequence). This CDR3 is built from 16 residues. CDR3 region: CSARDIEWTNTDTQYF. The CDR3 coding sequence is TGCAGTGCTAGAGACATAGAATGGACTAACACAGATACGCAGTATTTT.

The rearrangement joins TRBV7-2 to TRBJ1-1; no firm D call. Germline-derived CDR1 and CDR2 are SGHTA and FQGNSA. This CDR3 region has 11 residues. Trimming shortened V by 3 bases and J by 7 bases, and 6 bases separated the two germline ends. The CDR3 here is CASSFVLEAFF. Written as DNA, the CDR3 is TGTGCCAGCAGCTTTGTCCTTGAAGCTTTCTTT.